This T cell receptor beta chain was retrieved from a study of post-analysis software for immune sequencing data. Study-wide background: Clinical courses comprised relapsing-remitting, secondary progressive and progressive-relapsing multiple sclerosis. General observations from the study: A significant reduction in normalized Chao1 diversity was observed in multiple sclerosis patients versus controls.

Details on this clonotype: Its antigen remains unidentified.

Tagging with unique molecular identifiers was a feature of the TCR beta cDNA libraries. When about 1 to 11 million T cells were used, they gave some 520,000 cDNA molecules. TCRdb re-called the PCR reads through MiXCR, storing one row per CDR3 protein. The table has 450,000 or so distinct CDR3 sequences, under 55% seen once; the top ten hold roughly an eighth. What was sequenced was blood. The origin of this receptor is a girl aged 10-17 years with multiple sclerosis.

CDR3 bases: TGTGCCAGCAGTTACGAGGTTGCGGGTACCGAGCAGTACTTC. As protein: CASSYEVAGTEQYF. The rearrangement uses TRBV6-5 and TRBJ2-7; D is perhaps TRBD2 (5 bases). CDR3 length: 14 residues. Trimming removed 2 bases from V and 6 bases from J, with 14 bases in between. The germline CDR1 and CDR2 sequences are MNHEY and SVGAGI.